Reported below is one T cell receptor beta chain. This clone was seen a single time. Its cognate antigen has yet to be identified. Within one base of it there is no much larger clone, and no base qualities were kept. Taken from the germline V gene (reference sequence), the CDR1 and CDR2 loops are LNHNV and YYDKDF. The CDR3 runs 15 amino acids, cysteine and phenylalanine included. Only the CDR3 DNA stays, 45 bases, in frame from base 1. V loses 0 bases at its end and J loses 4 bases; junction bases beyond the gene matches: 4. This sample was taken from a study of blood T cell repertoires in COVID-19 (TCRdb year 2020). At the level of the whole study: The collaborator samples originated in the United States, Italy and Spain and spanned the acute and convalescent phases of COVID-19. The material from the prospective study consisted of cDNA or gDNA derived from T cells, B-cell-depleted T cells, or PBMCs. The dataset comprised deeply sampled blood TCRbeta repertoires from subjects exposed to, actively infected with, or recovered from COVID-19. The repertoires were released in a freely available public database intended as a resource for research on the immune response to SARS-CoV-2. Samples were obtained from the ongoing ImmuneRACE study (first 160 participants) and from some 1,300 subjects provided by 6 global collaborators. Nearly every sample came with metadata listing a de-identified subject ID, COVID-19 status, age in years and sex. Where available, HLA class I and class II types were obtained from metadata supplied by the sample provider rather than from assay-based typing.

TCRbeta CDR3 regions were amplified from genomic DNA by means of the immunoSEQ Assay, a bias-controlled multiplex PCR. In the paper's pipeline: The number of nucleated cells in each sample was estimated from the amplification of reference gene primers within the assay. To quantify the absolute abundance of each unique TCRbeta CDR3 rearrangement, sequence reads were collapsed and filtered. Productive Simpson clonality was computed per sample as the square root of Simpson's diversity index over productive rearrangements. TCRdb retrieved this table from immuneACCESS and kept in-frame rearrangements only. Not all clones are present; in checked studies, unresolved V genes account for under half, and no reason is known for the remainder. That table furnishes V, J and clone size, whereas the DNA furnished D and trimming. For this sample there are 250,000 or so clones; 75% to 85% appear just once. The ten largest clones capture approximately 5.7% of the sample.

Collaborating institutions collected whole blood in K2EDTA tubes following their own protocols. For TCRbeta analysis, collaborator samples were shipped as frozen whole blood, as isolated PBMCs, or as DNA extracted from either sample type. Results the study describes overall, beyond this receptor: The quantity of clinical and demographic metadata differed by source and by participant and was supplied without curation.

Sequencing input: peripheral blood. This TCR came from a human donor in a cohort sampled during active COVID-19. The chain is assembled from TRBV15 and TRBJ1-2, with 8 middle bases fitting TRBD1. The CDR3 region reads CATSRDSGGSYGYTF. The bases are TGTGCCACCAGCAGAGATTCAGGGGGCAGCTATGGCTACACCTTC.